This TCR beta chain was identified in a study of T-cell reconstitution after alpha-beta-depleted transplantation in children. Preparing the TCRbeta library involved the use of unique molecular identifiers. TCRdb re-called the PCR reads through MiXCR, storing one row per CDR3 protein. The repertoire holds about 500,000 distinct CDR3 sequences, with 32% as singletons. CDR1 is MNHNS and CDR2 is SASEGT in the germline V gene. The V gene lost 5 bases and the J gene lost 8 bases, with 15 bases spanning the gap. The CDR3 has 14 amino acids. This TCR came from a human donor who donated a stem cell graft to a child with aplastic anemia. This specimen consisted of PBMCs from the stem cell graft donor, obtained from the stem cell graft. The V gene is TRBV6-1, the J gene TRBJ1-4; D uncertain. CDR3 in DNA: TGTGCCAGCAGTCCATATCTCCGCGGGGAAAAACTGTTTTTT. Amino acids: CASSPYLRGEKLFF.